This passage covers 10 T cell receptor beta chains from one sample sequenced in a study of T cell responses to AZD1222 COVID-19 vaccine. Method: immunoSEQ multiplex PCR; TCRdb's copy keeps in-frame clones and lacks some. The repertoire holds 170,000 or so clones, about 85% seen once, with less than 3% in the top ten. Sequences were derived from peripheral blood, sampled on day 0 of AZD1222 vaccination. Every receptor here comes from an adult in good health.

This clone was detected only a few times. J is TRBJ2-7 and V is TRBV27; 7 positions match TRBD1. Germline V gene data show CDR1 as MNHEY and CDR2 as SMNVEV (reference sequence). The junction had 6 bases not matched to a gene; V was cut back by 5 bases and J by 2 bases. The CDR3 covers 14 residues. The CDR3 sequence: CASSDRDRPYEQYF. Here the CDR3 DNA reads TGTGCCAGCAGTGACCGGGACAGACCCTACGAGCAGTACTTC.

The CDR3, as DNA: TGTGCCAGCAGCTTAGTAGGATCCTACGAGCAGTACTTC. The encoded protein is CASSLVGSYEQYF. The chain uses TRBV5-6 and TRBJ2-7, with unresolved D. The CDR3 length is 13 residues. Trimming removed 2 bases at V and 1 base at J, with 7 bases between. CDR1 is SGHDT, CDR2 YYEEEE, per germline.

The rearrangement joins TRBV30 to TRBJ1-6; 9 positions agree with TRBD1. V was clipped by 1 base and J by 9 bases; unmatched bases: 4. CDR1 and CDR2 (germline): GTSNPN, SVGIG (reference sequence). The CDR3 has 14 amino acids. The CDR3 protein is CAWSGHRGLSPLHF. The CDR3 DNA follows: TGTGCCTGGAGTGGGCACAGGGGGCTTTCACCCCTCCACTTT.

The chain has TRBV6-5 and TRBJ1-2, with D maybe TRBD1 (6 bases). Germline assignment: CDR1 MNHEY and CDR2 SVGAGI. The CDR3 sequence is 14 residues long. V lost 6 bases to trimming and J lost 3 bases, with 14 bases between them. For the CDR3, the DNA is TGTGCCAGCAGGGTGGGGGGCAGCGACTATGGCTACACCTTC. It yields the protein CASRVGGSDYGYTF.

J is TRBJ1-3 and V is TRBV9; 7 bases agree with TRBD1. After removal of 0 bases from V and 4 bases from J, the junction contained 4 bases not matched to a gene. CDR1 SGDLS and CDR2 YYNGEE come from the germline V gene. CDR3 length equals 15 residues. CDR3 in amino acids: CASSVGGGGGNTIYF. In DNA, the CDR3 is TGTGCCAGCAGCGTAGGAGGGGGCGGCGGAAACACCATATATTTT.

The chain employs TRBV5-4 and TRBJ2-1; TRBD2 agrees at 12 bases. The junction had 11 bases not matched to a gene; V was cut back by 4 bases and J by 12 bases. The V gene's germline CDR1 is SGHNT and CDR2 YYREEE (reference sequence). This CDR3 is 15 amino acids long. The CDR3: CASSARNLGLAGQFF. DNA for the CDR3: TGTGCCAGCAGCGCGCGCAACTTGGGACTAGCGGGGCAGTTCTTC.

This clone was detected only once. This chain uses TRBV5-4 with TRBJ2-7; TRBD1 matches at 8 bases. This CDR3 has 13 residues. V dropped 3 bases and J dropped 7; count of bases not matched to a gene: 6. In germline, CDR1 is SGHNT, CDR2 YYREEE (reference sequence). The CDR3 sequence: CASSSGQAREQYF. As DNA, the CDR3 is TGTGCCAGCAGCTCGGGACAGGCTAGAGAGCAGTACTTC.

The gene calls are TRBV5-8 and TRBJ1-4; D call uncertain. V was shortened by 1 base and J by 3 bases, with 7 bases between the two germline ends. This CDR3 spans 14 amino acids. In germline, CDR1 is SGHTS, CDR2 YDEGEE. Here the CDR3 reads CASSLYGANEKLFF. The CDR3 nucleotides are TGTGCCAGCAGCTTGTACGGGGCTAATGAAAAACTGTTTTTT.

This clone was seen once. The chain joins TRBV18 to TRBJ2-5, with D hard to call. There are 12 residues in the CDR3. V lost 3 bases to trimming and J lost 5 bases, with 7 bases between them. The germline V gene has CDR1 KGHSH and CDR2 LQKENI. The CDR3 DNA is TGTGCCAGCTCACCGGTAGGGGAGACCCAGTACTTC. It translates to CASSPVGETQYF.

This clone was counted once. The chain recombines TRBV20-1 with TRBJ2-7; a weak D match, TRBD2 (6 bases). The V gene lost 3 bases and the J gene lost 4 bases, with 19 bases spanning the gap. CDR3 length: 15 amino acids. The germline gives CDR1 DFQATT, CDR2 SNEGSKA (reference sequence). The CDR3 DNA reads as TGCAGTGCTAGTGAGCCCTCGGCGGGATCTTACGAGCAGTACTTC. The encoded protein is CSASEPSAGSYEQYF.